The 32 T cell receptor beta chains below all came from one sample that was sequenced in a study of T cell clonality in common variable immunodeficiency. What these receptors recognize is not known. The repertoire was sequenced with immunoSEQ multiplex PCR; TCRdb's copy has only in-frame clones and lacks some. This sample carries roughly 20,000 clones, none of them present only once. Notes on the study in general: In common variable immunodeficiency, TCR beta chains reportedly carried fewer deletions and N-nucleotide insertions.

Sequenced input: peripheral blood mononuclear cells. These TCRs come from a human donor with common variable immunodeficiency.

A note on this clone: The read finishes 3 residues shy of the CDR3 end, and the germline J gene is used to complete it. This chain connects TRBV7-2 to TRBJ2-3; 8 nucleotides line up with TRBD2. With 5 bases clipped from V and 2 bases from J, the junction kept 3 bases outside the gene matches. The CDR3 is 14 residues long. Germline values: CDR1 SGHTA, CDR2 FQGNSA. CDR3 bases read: TGTGCCAGCAGCGGGCGGGGGGTCACAGATACG. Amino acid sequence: CASSGRGVTDT. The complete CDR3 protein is CASSGRGVTDTQYF.

CDR3 DNA (partial): TGTGCCAGCACCCTGGGGGGCAGGGGGAAAGAGACC. Residues: CASTLGGRGKET. The CDR3 in full is CASTLGGRGKETQYF. The chain uses TRBV7-2 and TRBJ2-5; possible D gene TRBD1, 7 bases. The read finishes 3 residues shy of the CDR3 end, and the germline J gene is used to complete it. The CDR3 has 15 residues. Germline CDR1 and CDR2: SGHTA and FQGNSA. The germline V and J ends were trimmed by 7 bases and 3 bases, with 18 bases remaining between them. The full variable domain, its missing parts supplied by reference TRBV7-2 and TRBJ2-5, is GAGVSQSPSNKVTEKGKDVELRCDPISGHTALYWYRQSLGQGLEFLIYFQGNSAPDKSGLPSDRFSAERTGGSVSTLTIQRTQQEDSAVYLCASTLGGRGKETQYFGPGTRLLVL.

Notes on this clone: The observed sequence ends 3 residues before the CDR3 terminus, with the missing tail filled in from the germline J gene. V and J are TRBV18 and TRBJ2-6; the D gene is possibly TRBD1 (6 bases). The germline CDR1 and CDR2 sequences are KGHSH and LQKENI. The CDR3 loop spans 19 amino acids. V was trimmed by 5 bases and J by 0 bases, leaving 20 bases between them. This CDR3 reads CASSEQQGHRPSGANVLTF. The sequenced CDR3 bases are TGTGCCAGCTCAGAACAACAGGGACACCGCCCCTCTGGGGCCAACGTC.

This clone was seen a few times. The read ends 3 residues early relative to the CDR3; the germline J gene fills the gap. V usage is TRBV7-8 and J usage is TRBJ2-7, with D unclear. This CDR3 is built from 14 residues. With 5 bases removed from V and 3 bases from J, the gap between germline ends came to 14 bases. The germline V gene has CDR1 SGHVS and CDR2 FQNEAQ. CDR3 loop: CASSPWATDYEQYF. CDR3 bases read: TGTGCCAGCAGCCCCTGGGCCACGGACTACGAG.

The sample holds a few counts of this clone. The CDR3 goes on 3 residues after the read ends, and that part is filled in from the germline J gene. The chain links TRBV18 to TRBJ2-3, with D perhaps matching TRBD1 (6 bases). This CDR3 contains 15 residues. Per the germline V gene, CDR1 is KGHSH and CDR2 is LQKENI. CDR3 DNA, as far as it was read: TGTGCCAGCTCACCACCCAGTAGCCCCACAGGGACG. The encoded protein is CASSPPSSPTGT. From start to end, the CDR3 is CASSPPSSPTGTQYF.

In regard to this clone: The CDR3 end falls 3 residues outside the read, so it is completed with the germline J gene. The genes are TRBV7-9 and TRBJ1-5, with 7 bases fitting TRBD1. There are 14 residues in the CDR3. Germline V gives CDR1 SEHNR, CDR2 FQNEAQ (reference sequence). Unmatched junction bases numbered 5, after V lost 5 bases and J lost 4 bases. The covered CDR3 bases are TGTGCCAGCAGCGGACAGGAGCCAAATCAGCCC. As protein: CASSGQEPNQP. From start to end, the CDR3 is CASSGQEPNQPQHF.

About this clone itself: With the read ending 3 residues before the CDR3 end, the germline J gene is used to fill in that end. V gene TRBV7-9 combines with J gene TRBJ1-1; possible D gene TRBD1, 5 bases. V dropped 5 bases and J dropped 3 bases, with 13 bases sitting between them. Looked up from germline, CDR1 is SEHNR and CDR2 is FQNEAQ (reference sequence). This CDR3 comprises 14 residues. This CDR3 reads CASSLGGGDTEAFF. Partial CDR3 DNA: TGTGCCAGCAGCCTCGGCGGGGGGGACACTGAA. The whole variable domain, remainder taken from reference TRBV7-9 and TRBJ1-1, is DTGVSQNPRHKITKRGQNVTFRCDPISEHNRLYWYRQTLGQGPEFLTYFQNEAQLEKSRLLSDRFSAERPKGSFSTLEIQRTEQGDSAMYLCASSLGGGDTEAFFGQGTRLTVV.

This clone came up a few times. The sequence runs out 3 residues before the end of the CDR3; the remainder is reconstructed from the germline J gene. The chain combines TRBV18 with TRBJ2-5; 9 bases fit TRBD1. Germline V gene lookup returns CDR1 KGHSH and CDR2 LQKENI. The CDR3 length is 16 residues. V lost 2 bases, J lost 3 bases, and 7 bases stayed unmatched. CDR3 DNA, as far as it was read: TGTGCCAGCTCACCAACCGGACAGGGGATGGAAGAGACC. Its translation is CASSPTGQGMEET. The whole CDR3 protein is CASSPTGQGMEETQYF.

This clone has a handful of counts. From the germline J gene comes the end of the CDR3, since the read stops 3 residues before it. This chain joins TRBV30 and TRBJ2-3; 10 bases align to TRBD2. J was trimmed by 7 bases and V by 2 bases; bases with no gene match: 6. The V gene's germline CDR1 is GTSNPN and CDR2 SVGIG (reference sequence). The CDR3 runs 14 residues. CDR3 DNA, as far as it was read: TGTGCCTGGAGTTCGGCTAGCGGGAGTTATACG. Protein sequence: CAWSSASGSYT. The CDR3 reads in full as CAWSSASGSYTQYF.

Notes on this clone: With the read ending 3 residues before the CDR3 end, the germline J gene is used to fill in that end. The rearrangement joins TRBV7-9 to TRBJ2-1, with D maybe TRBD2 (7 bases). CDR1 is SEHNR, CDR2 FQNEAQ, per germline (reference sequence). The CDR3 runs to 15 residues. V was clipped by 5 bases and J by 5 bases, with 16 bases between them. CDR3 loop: CASSRLRGGDNEQFF. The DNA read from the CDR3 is TGTGCCAGCAGCCGCCTGAGGGGGGGTGACAATGAG.

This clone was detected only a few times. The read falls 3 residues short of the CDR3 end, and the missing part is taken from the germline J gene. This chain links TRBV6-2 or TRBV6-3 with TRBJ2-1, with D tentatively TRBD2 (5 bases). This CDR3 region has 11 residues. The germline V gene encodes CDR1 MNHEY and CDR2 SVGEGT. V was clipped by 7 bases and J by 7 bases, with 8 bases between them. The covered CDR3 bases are TGTGCCAGCACCCGAGGGAATGAG. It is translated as CASTRGNE. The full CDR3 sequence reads CASTRGNEQFF.

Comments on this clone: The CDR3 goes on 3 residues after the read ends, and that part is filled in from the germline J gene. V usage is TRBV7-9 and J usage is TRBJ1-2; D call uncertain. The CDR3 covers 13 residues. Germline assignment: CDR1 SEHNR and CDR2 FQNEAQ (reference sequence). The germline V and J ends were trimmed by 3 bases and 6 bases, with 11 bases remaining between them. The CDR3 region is CASSFVGFDGYTF. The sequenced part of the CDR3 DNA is TGTGCCAGCAGCTTTGTAGGGTTTGATGGC.

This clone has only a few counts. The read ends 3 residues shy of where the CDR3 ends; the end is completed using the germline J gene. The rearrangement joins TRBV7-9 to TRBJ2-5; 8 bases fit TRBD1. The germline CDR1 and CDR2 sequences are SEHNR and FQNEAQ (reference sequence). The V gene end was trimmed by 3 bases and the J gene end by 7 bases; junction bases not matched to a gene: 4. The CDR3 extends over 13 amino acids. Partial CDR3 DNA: TGTGCCAGCAGCTTTATCCAGGGGGCGACC. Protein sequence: CASSFIQGAT. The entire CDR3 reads CASSFIQGATQYF.

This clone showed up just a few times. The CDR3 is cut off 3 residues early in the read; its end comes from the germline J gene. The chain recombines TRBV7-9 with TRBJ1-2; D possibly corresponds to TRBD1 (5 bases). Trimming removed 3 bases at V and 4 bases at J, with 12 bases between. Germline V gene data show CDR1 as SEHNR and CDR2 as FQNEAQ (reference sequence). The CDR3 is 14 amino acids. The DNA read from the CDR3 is TGTGCCAGCAGCTTGGACATCCGCACCTATGGC. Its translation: CASSLDIRTYG. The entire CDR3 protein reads CASSLDIRTYGYTF. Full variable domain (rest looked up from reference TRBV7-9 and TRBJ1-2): DTGVSQNPRHKITKRGQNVTFRCDPISEHNRLYWYRQTLGQGPEFLTYFQNEAQLEKSRLLSDRFSAERPKGSFSTLEIQRTEQGDSAMYLCASSLDIRTYGYTFGSGTRLTVV.

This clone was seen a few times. The sequenced CDR3 bases are TGTGCCAGCTCAGTTGAACTAGCGGGAGGCGGCAATGAG. It encodes CASSVELAGGGNE. The full CDR3 is CASSVELAGGGNEQFF. The chain has TRBV18 and TRBJ2-1; 12 positions match TRBD2. The read terminates 3 residues ahead of where the CDR3 ends, so the germline J gene completes it. The CDR3 runs to 16 residues. The junction had 8 bases not matched to a gene; V was cut back by 5 bases and J by 6 bases. Germline-derived CDR1 and CDR2 are KGHSH and LQKENI.

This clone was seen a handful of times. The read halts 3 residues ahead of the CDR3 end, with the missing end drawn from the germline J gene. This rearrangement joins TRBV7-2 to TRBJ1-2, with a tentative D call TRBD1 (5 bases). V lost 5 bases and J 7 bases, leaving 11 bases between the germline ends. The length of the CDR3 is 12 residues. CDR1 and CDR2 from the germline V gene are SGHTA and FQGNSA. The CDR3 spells CASSPRGVGYTF. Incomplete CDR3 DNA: TGTGCCAGCAGCCCAAGAGGGGTTGGC.

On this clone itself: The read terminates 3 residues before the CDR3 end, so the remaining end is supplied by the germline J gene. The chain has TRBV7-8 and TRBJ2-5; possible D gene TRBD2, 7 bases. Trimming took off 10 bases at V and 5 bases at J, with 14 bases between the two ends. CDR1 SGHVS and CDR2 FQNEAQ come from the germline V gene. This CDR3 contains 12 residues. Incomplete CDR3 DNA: TGTGCCACTAGGGGGGGCGGGGAGACC. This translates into CATRGGGET. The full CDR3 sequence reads CATRGGGETQYF.

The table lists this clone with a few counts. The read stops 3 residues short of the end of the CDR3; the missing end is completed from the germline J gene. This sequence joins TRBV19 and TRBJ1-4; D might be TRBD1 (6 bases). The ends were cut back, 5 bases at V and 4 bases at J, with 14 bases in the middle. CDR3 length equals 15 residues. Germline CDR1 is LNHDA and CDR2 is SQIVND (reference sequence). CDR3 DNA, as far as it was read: TGTGCCAGTAGTCCCATTGGGGGCTTTAATGAAAAA. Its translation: CASSPIGGFNEK. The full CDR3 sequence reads CASSPIGGFNEKLFF.

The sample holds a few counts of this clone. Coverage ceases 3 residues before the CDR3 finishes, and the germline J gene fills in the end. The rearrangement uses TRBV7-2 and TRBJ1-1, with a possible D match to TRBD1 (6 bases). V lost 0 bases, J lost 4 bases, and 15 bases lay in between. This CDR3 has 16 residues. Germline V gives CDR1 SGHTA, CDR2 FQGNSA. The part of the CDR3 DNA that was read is TGTGCCAGCAGCTTAGCCCCCCCCGAAGGGGGCACTGAA. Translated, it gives CASSLAPPEGGTE. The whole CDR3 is CASSLAPPEGGTEAFF.

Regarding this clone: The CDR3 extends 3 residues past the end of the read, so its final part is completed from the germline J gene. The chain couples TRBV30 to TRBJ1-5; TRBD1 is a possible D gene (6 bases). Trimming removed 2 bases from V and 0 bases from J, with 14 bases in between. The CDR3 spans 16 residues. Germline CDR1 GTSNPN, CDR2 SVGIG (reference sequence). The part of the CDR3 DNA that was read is TGTGCCTGGAGTTCGATACAGGGCAATAGCAATCAGCCC. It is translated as CAWSSIQGNSNQP. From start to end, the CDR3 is CAWSSIQGNSNQPQHF.

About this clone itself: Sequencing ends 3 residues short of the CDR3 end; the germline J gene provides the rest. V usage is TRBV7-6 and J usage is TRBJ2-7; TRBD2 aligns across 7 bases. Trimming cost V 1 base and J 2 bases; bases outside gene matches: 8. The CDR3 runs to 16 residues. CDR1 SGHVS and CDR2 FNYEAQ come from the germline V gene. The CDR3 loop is CASSLVASGLTYEQYF. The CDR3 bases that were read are TGTGCCAGCAGCTTAGTTGCTAGCGGCCTCACCTACGAG.

The CDR3 loop reads CASSSTAGTEAFF. The part of the CDR3 DNA that was read is TGTGCCAGCAGCTCCACCGCCGGGACTGAA. This sequence joins TRBV7-6 and TRBJ1-1; no clear D. The read is 3 residues too short to cover the CDR3 end, so that end is filled in from the germline J gene. V lost 4 bases to trimming and J lost 5 bases, with 11 bases between them. The CDR3 consists of 13 residues. CDR1 and CDR2 from the germline V gene are SGHVS and FNYEAQ. Full variable domain (outside the CDR3, taken from reference TRBV7-6 and TRBJ1-1): GAGVSQSPRYKVTKRGQDVALRCDPISGHVSLYWYRQALGQGPEFLTYFNYEAQQDKSGLPNDRFSAERPEGSISTLTIQRTEQRDSAMYRCASSSTAGTEAFFGQGTRLTVV.

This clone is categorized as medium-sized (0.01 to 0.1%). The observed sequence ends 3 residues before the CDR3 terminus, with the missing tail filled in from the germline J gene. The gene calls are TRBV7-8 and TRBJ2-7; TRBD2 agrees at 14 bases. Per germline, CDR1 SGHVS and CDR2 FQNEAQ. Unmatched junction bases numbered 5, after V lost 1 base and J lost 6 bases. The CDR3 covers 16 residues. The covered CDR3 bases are TGTGCCAGCAGCTTAGGGACTAGCGGGAGGAAGGGCGAG. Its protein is CASSLGTSGRKGE. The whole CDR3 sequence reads CASSLGTSGRKGEQYF.

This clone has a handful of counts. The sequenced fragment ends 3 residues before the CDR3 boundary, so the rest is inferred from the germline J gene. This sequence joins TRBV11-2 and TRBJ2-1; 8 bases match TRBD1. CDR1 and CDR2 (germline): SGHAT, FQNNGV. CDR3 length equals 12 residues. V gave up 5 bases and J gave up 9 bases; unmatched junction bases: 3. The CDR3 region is CASSAGGFEQFF. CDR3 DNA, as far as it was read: TGTGCCAGCAGCGCAGGGGGCTTTGAG.

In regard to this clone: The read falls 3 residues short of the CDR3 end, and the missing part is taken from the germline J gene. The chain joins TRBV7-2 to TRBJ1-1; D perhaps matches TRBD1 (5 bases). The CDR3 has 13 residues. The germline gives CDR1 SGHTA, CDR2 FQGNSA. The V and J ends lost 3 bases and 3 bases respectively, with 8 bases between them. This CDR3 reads CASSFGRDTEAFF. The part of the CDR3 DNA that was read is TGTGCCAGCAGCTTCGGCAGGGACACTGAA.

The CDR3 protein is CASSRVDRDDEKLFF. The sequenced part of the CDR3 DNA is TGTGCCAGTAGTAGGGTGGACAGGGACGATGAAAAA. The V and J genes are TRBV19 and TRBJ1-4; 8 nucleotides align to TRBD1. The DNA ends 3 residues before the CDR3 does, and the rest of the CDR3 is filled in from the germline J gene. The CDR3 is 15 amino acids. In germline, CDR1 is LNHDA, CDR2 SQIVND (reference sequence). V was clipped by 4 bases and J by 6 bases; unmatched bases: 7.

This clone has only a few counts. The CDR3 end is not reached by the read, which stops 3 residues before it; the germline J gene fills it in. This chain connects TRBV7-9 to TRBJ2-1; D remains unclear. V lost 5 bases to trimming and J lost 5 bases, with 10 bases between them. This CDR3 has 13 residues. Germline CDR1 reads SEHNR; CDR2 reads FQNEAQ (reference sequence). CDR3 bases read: TGTGCCAGCAGCCCACCGACTCACAATGAG. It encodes CASSPPTHNE. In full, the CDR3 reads CASSPPTHNEQFF.

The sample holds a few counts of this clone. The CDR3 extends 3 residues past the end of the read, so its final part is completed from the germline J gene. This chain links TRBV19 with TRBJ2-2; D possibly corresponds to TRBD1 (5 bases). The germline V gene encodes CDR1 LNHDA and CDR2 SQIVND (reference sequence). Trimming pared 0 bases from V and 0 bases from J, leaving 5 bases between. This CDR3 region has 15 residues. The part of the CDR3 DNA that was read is TGTGCCAGTAGTATAGACAGGGCGAACACCGGGGAG. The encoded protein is CASSIDRANTGE. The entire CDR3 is CASSIDRANTGELFF.

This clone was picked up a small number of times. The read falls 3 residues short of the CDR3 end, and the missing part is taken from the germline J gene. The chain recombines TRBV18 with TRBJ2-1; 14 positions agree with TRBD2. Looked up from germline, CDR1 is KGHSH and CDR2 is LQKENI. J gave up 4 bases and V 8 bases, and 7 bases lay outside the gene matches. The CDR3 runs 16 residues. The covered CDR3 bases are TGTGCCAGCCCCTGGACTAGCGGGAGGTTTTACAATGAG. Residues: CASPWTSGRFYNE. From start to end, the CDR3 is CASPWTSGRFYNEQFF.

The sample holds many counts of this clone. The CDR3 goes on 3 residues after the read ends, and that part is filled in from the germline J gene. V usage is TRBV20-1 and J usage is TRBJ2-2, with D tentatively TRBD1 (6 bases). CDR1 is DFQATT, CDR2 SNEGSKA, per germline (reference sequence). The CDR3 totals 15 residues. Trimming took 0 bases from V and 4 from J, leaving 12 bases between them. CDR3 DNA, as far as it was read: TGCAGTGCTAGAGATCAGGGGCATCTCACCGGGGAG. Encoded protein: CSARDQGHLTGE. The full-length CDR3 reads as CSARDQGHLTGELFF.

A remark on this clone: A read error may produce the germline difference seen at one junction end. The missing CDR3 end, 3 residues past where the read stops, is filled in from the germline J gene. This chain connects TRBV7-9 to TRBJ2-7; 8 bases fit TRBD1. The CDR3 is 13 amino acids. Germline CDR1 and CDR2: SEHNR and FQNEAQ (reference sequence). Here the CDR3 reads CSSSVQGAYEQYF. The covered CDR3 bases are TGTTCCAGCAGCGTACAGGGGGCCTACGAG.

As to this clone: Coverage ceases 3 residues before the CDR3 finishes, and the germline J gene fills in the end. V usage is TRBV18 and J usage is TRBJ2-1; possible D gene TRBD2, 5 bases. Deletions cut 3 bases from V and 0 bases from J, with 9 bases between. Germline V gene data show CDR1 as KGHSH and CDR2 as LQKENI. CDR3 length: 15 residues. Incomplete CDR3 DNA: TGTGCCAGCTCACCGGGCGGGTTCTCCTACAATGAG. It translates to CASSPGGFSYNE. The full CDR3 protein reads CASSPGGFSYNEQFF.